The 6 T cell receptor beta chains below were found in one sample sequenced in a study of radiation and T cells in renal cell carcinoma. Regarding time point: baseline pretreatment blood. Sample treatment: 15 Gy SBRT to primary tumor, nephrectomy 4 weeks later. Assay: immunoSEQ multiplex PCR; the TCRdb copy retains only in-frame clones and omits some. The table shows about 140,000 clones, with around four fifths occurring only once. Source: blood, taken from a patient whose treatment included radiotherapy and nephrectomy. These receptor sequences come from a woman in her forties or fifties with renal cell carcinoma.

Comment on this clone: No DNA is shown, since the ends of the CDR3 on it are uncertain; the CDR3 is the one TCRdb lists. The chain employs TRBV28 and TRBJ1-2. Germline CDR1 reads MDHEN; CDR2 reads SYDVKM. The CDR3 is 14 amino acids in total, end residues counted. CDR3 amino acids: CASSFGEGGYGYTF.

The chain is built from TRBV7-2 and TRBJ2-7, with D tentatively TRBD1 (6 bases). The germline V and J ends were trimmed by 3 bases and 3 bases, with 15 bases remaining between them. The CDR3 runs to 15 residues. Germline lookup yields CDR1 SGHTA and CDR2 FQGNSA. This CDR3 reads CASSFMGAVSYEQYF. Here the CDR3 DNA reads TGTGCCAGCAGCTTTATGGGGGCCGTAAGCTACGAGCAGTACTTC.

This clone has only a few counts. The chain is built from TRBV20-1 and TRBJ1-1; D not certain. Germline-derived CDR1 and CDR2 are DFQATT and SNEGSKA (reference sequence). The V and J ends lost 5 bases and 1 base respectively, with 2 bases between them. CDR3 length: 10 residues. The chain's CDR3 is CSAENTEAFF. As DNA, the CDR3 is TGCAGTGCTGAGAACACTGAAGCTTTCTTT.

The V gene is TRBV7-8, the J gene TRBJ2-1; TRBD2 aligns across 9 bases. This CDR3 contains 17 residues. V trimming: 5 bases; J trimming: 5 bases; junction bases outside the gene matches: 13. Germline-derived CDR1 and CDR2 are SGHVS and FQNEAQ. The CDR3: CASSRFLGTSSNNEQFF. As DNA, the CDR3 is TGTGCCAGCAGCCGGTTCCTTGGGACTAGCTCTAACAATGAGCAGTTCTTC.

J is TRBJ2-7 and V is TRBV7-2; D perhaps matches TRBD1 (5 bases). The CDR3 extends over 15 amino acids. The V end lost 5 bases, the J end lost 5 bases, and 19 bases lay between the germline ends. Looked up from germline, CDR1 is SGHTA and CDR2 is FQGNSA. CDR3 residues: CASSPRGLRTNEQYF. DNA for the CDR3: TGTGCCAGCAGCCCAAGGGGCTTGCGTACGAACGAGCAGTACTTC.

This chain uses TRBV28 with TRBJ1-2; tentative D call: TRBD1 (5 bases). The V end lost 3 bases, the J end lost 3 bases, and 5 bases lay between the germline ends. The CDR3 contains 12 residues. CDR1 and CDR2 (germline): MDHEN, SYDVKM. The CDR3 here is CASSFRDYGYTF. CDR3 coding DNA: TGTGCCAGCAGTTTCAGGGACTATGGCTACACCTTC.